Shown below are 8 T cell receptor beta chains from a single sample sequenced in a study of blood T cell repertoires in COVID-19. TCRdb's table, derived via immunoSEQ multiplex PCR, lists solely in-frame clones and lacks some. Of tens of thousands of clones listed, 87% are singletons. What was sequenced was peripheral blood. These receptors came from a woman in her 50s with active or convalescent COVID-19.

This chain connects TRBV6-2 or TRBV6-3 to TRBJ2-3; D unresolved. This CDR3 contains 12 residues. Trimming left V 3 bases short and J 6 bases short, with 7 bases between. Germline CDR1 reads MNHEY; CDR2 reads SVGEGT. The CDR3 DNA follows: TGTGCCAGCAGTTATCGTCAGGATACGCAGTATTTT. This gives the protein CASSYRQDTQYF.

The genes are TRBV29-1 and TRBJ1-2, with D possibly TRBD1 on 5 matching bases. CDR3 size: 12 residues. Trimming left V 7 bases short and J 3 bases short, with 12 bases between. Germline V gives CDR1 SQVTM, CDR2 ANQGSEA. The CDR3 region has the DNA TGCAGCGCCGGGGGGGGTGACTATGGCTACACCTTC. This codes for CSAGGGDYGYTF. The variable domain in full, with the rest retrieved from reference TRBV29-1 and TRBJ1-2, is SAVISQKPSRDICQRGTSLTIQCQVDSQVTMMFWYRQQPGQSLTLIATANQGSEATYESGFVIDKFPISRPNLTFSTLTVSNMSPEDSSIYLCSAGGGDYGYTFGSGTRLTVV.

The sample holds one count of this clone. The chain carries TRBV4-2 and TRBJ2-3; possibly TRBD2 for D (5 bases). Trimming stripped 3 bases from V and 2 bases from J, with 9 bases between. The CDR3 length is 14 residues. Looked up from germline, CDR1 is LGHNA and CDR2 is YNFKEQ. The CDR3 coding sequence is TGTGCCAGCAGCCAGGAGGTTTTCACAGATACGCAGTATTTT. As protein: CASSQEVFTDTQYF.

The chain has TRBV7-3 and TRBJ2-1; D is possibly TRBD1 (7 bases). V lost 0 bases and J lost 4, with 13 bases in between. The CDR3 spans 16 residues. Germline V gene sequence: CDR1 SGHTA, CDR2 FQGTGA. CDR3 nucleotide sequence: TGTGCCAGCAGCTTAACGGCGGGACAGAGTTACAATGAGCAGTTCTTC. This sequence encodes CASSLTAGQSYNEQFF.

This rearrangement joins TRBV7-5 to TRBJ1-1; the table's D call of TRBD1 was not tested on the DNA. TRBV7-5 is termed a pseudogene. This CDR3 has 13 residues. For the CDR3, the DNA is TGTGTCAGAAGCTTAATAGGGGGCTCTGAAGCTTTCTTT. Translation gives CVRSLIGGSEAFF.

The genes are TRBV19 and TRBJ2-7, with D possibly TRBD1 on 5 matching bases. The germline V gene has CDR1 LNHDA and CDR2 SQIVND (reference sequence). The CDR3 is made up of 14 amino acids. V gave up 1 base and J gave up 0 bases, with 7 bases separating them. The CDR3 DNA sequence: TGTGCCAGTAGTATAGCGGACAACTCCTACGAGCAGTACTTC. Its protein product is CASSIADNSYEQYF.

This rearrangement joins TRBV11-2 to TRBJ1-1; TRBD1 matches at 9 bases. The ends lost 4 bases at V and 1 base at J; junction bases unmatched: 1. The CDR3 runs 14 residues. Germline V gene sequence: CDR1 SGHAT, CDR2 FQNNGV. CDR3 nucleotides: TGTGCCAGCAGCTCGACAGGGGGGAACACTGAAGCTTTCTTT. Protein product: CASSSTGGNTEAFF. Together with reference TRBV11-2 and TRBJ1-1, the CDR3 gives the full variable domain: EAGVAQSPRYKIIEKRQSVAFWCNPISGHATLYWYQQILGQGPKLLIQFQNNGVVDDSQLPKDRFSAERLKGVDSTLKIQPAKLEDSAVYLCASSSTGGNTEAFFGQGTRLTVV.

The rearrangement uses TRBV4-3 and TRBJ1-1; D is unclear. This CDR3 comprises 13 residues. The germline gives CDR1 LGHNA, CDR2 YSLEER. V was trimmed by 4 bases and J by 7 bases, leaving 13 bases between them. CDR3 loop: CASSPSEGNEAFF. For the CDR3, the DNA is TGCGCCAGCAGCCCAAGCGAGGGAAATGAAGCTTTCTTT.